This T cell receptor (beta chain) emerged from a study of cytomegalovirus exposure and HLA in healthy donors. On the study more broadly: An analysis done earlier identified about 120 million unique TCR beta sequences from about 180 million T cells.

The V end was cut by 0 bases, the J end by 2 bases, with 7 bases between. The length of the CDR3 is 14 residues. Germline lookup yields CDR1 SGHTA and CDR2 FQGTGA. In the PCR, 60 Vbeta and 13 Jbeta primers were used. Only in-frame clones appear in the TCRdb table, and some are missing; sequencing was by immunoSEQ multiplex PCR. The table includes roughly 110,000 clones, about 75% detected once. This sequence originates from a woman in her thirties or forties in good health and CMV-seropositive. The chain couples TRBV7-3 to TRBJ1-1; D gene ambiguous. Sequences were obtained from PBMCs. CDR3 region: CASSLTGRNTEAFF. For the CDR3, the DNA is TGTGCCAGCAGCTTAACGGGCCGTAACACTGAAGCTTTCTTT.